The 2 T cell receptor beta chains given below trace back to one sample, sequenced in a study of blood T cell repertoires in COVID-19 (dated by TCRdb to 2018 to 2020). The library was generated by the immunoSEQ multiplex PCR assay. TCRdb mirrors the immuneACCESS table, restricted to in-frame sequences. Some clones are absent from its copies; in checked studies, under half trace to an unresolved V gene, and the reason for the others is unknown. The sample yields some 140,000 clones; 84% were counted once. 4.5% to 5.5% of the sample is in the top ten clones. Sequencing used PBMCs or T cells enriched from blood (not recorded which). Receptor source: a man in his forties with acute COVID-19.

The V call is TRBV24-1, the J call TRBJ2-7; 9 bases are a match to TRBD1. Germline values: CDR1 KGHDR, CDR2 SFDVKD. V shed 3 bases, J shed 3 bases, and the junction held 5 bases outside the gene matches. The CDR3 is 15 amino acids. The CDR3 here is CATSDTGTGNYEQYF. CDR3 DNA sequence: TGTGCCACCAGTGATACCGGGACAGGGAACTACGAGCAGTACTTC.

This clone appeared a few times. DNA of the CDR3: TGCGCCAGCAGCAAAGGGACAGGGGGCTACGAGCAGTACTTC. Translated: CASSKGTGGYEQYF. The V and J genes are TRBV5-1 and TRBJ2-7; TRBD1 agrees at 11 bases. There are 14 residues in the CDR3. The ends lost 4 bases at V and 3 bases at J; junction bases unmatched: 3. The germline CDR1 and CDR2 sequences are SGHRS and YFSETQ.